The rows below give T cell receptor beta chains drawn from one sample of a study of cytomegalovirus exposure and HLA in healthy donors. Repertoires were generated with immunoSEQ multiplex PCR, while TCRdb's copy carries only in-frame clones and drops some. The table records 63,000 or so clones, around 75% of them present only once. Material: PBMCs. Receptors originate from a woman aged 25 to 39 in good health and CMV-seropositive. Each CDR3 is given with its conserved first and last residue. D genes are given only for firm matches.

CDR3 protein: CASSLPSGDSYNEQFF
CDR3 length: 16
D gene: TRBD2
V gene: TRBV5-1
J gene: TRBJ2-1

CDR3 protein: CASSSWASSYEQYF
CDR3 length: 14
D gene: -
V gene: TRBV7-2
J gene: TRBJ2-7

CDR3 protein: CASSLTGLGEQYF
CDR3 length: 13
D gene: -
V gene: TRBV28
J gene: TRBJ2-7

CDR3 protein: CAWSAGGRGYIQYF
CDR3 length: 14
D gene: TRBD2
V gene: TRBV30
J gene: TRBJ2-4

CDR3 protein: CASSPGQYGNTEAFF
CDR3 length: 15
D gene: TRBD1
V gene: TRBV7-6
J gene: TRBJ1-1

CDR3 protein: CASSSDYGYTF
CDR3 length: 11
D gene: -
V gene: TRBV5-1
J gene: TRBJ1-2

CDR3 protein: CASRAGAMTDTQYF
CDR3 length: 14
D gene: TRBD2
V gene: TRBV19
J gene: TRBJ2-3

CDR3 protein: CASSQFPGEGYEQYF
CDR3 length: 15
D gene: -
V gene: TRBV4-2
J gene: TRBJ2-7

CDR3 protein: CASSLGERTSTDTQYF
CDR3 length: 16
D gene: -
V gene: TRBV7-2
J gene: TRBJ2-3

CDR3 protein: CASSDARGPGNTIYF
CDR3 length: 15
D gene: -
V gene: TRBV5-4
J gene: TRBJ1-3

CDR3 protein: CASSYSARQASEQYF
CDR3 length: 15
D gene: -
V gene: TRBV6-6
J gene: TRBJ2-7

CDR3 protein: CASRGTGVSGYTF
CDR3 length: 13
D gene: TRBD1
V gene: TRBV11-2
J gene: TRBJ1-2

CDR3 protein: CASSKGNGYTF
CDR3 length: 11
D gene: -
V gene: TRBV21-1
J gene: TRBJ1-2

CDR3 protein: CASSYRLAGGSNLYEQYF
CDR3 length: 18
D gene: TRBD2
V gene: TRBV11-1
J gene: TRBJ2-7

CDR3 protein: CASRPRGRTDTQYF
CDR3 length: 14
D gene: -
V gene: TRBV19
J gene: TRBJ2-3

CDR3 protein: CASSQDSTGGAFF
CDR3 length: 13
D gene: -
V gene: TRBV9
J gene: TRBJ1-1

CDR3 protein: CASSTHGGNYGYTF
CDR3 length: 14
D gene: -
V gene: TRBV5-1
J gene: TRBJ1-2

CDR3 protein: CASSFDRALQETQYF
CDR3 length: 15
D gene: TRBD1
V gene: TRBV5-1
J gene: TRBJ2-5

CDR3 protein: CASSSTGSTDTQYF
CDR3 length: 14
D gene: -
V gene: TRBV5-1
J gene: TRBJ2-3

CDR3 protein: CASSFGLAGGTDTQYF
CDR3 length: 16
D gene: TRBD2
V gene: TRBV7-4
J gene: TRBJ2-3